The rows below give T cell receptor beta chains drawn from one sample of a study of identical twins. TCRdb used MiXCR to reprocess the 5' RACE reads, holding one entry per CDR3 protein. The repertoire holds around 1.7 million distinct CDR3 sequences, with around a third as singletons. Sequencing was performed on cord blood. All receptors come from a newborn girl in good health. CDR3s include the opening cysteine and the closing phenylalanine or tryptophan. D genes are given only for firm matches. The size entry is marked missing in some rows and otherwise reads once, few, many or a size class.

v_gene: TRBV21-1; d_gene: NA; len: 15; j_gene: TRBJ2-5; abundance: NA; CDR3nt: TGTGCCAGCAGCAAAGACGTCTCGCGGGAAGAGACCCAGTACTTC; CDR3aa: CASSKDVSREETQYF
v_gene: TRBV24-1; d_gene: NA; len: 14; j_gene: TRBJ2-1; abundance: NA; CDR3nt: TGTGCCACCAGTGATTTCGGGGGAGACAATGAGCAGTTCTTC; CDR3aa: CATSDFGGDNEQFF
v_gene: TRBV2; d_gene: TRBD2; len: 19; j_gene: TRBJ2-4; abundance: few; CDR3nt: TGTGCCAGCAGTGAGATGGTAGCGGGAGGCCCCCCAGCCAAAAACATTCAGTACTTC; CDR3aa: CASSEMVAGGPPAKNIQYF
v_gene: TRBV24-1; d_gene: NA; len: 16; j_gene: TRBJ2-5; abundance: NA; CDR3nt: TGTGCCACCAGTGATCCGACGTTGGGGTTCTACAATGAGCAGTACTTC; CDR3aa: CATSDPTLGFYNEQYF
v_gene: TRBV5-1; d_gene: NA; len: 15; j_gene: TRBJ1-5; abundance: few; CDR3nt: TGCGCCAGCAGCTTGTGGGCAGGGGTAAATCAGCCCCAGCATTTT; CDR3aa: CASSLWAGVNQPQHF
v_gene: TRBV6-1; d_gene: NA; len: 13; j_gene: TRBJ2-1; abundance: many; CDR3nt: TGTGCCAGCAAGTTCGGTGGCTACAATGAGCAGTTCTTC; CDR3aa: CASKFGGYNEQFF
v_gene: TRBV29-1; d_gene: TRBD1; len: 13; j_gene: TRBJ1-2; abundance: few; CDR3nt: TGCAGCGTGGGAGACAGGGGGAGTTATGGCTACACCTTC; CDR3aa: CSVGDRGSYGYTF
v_gene: TRBV28; d_gene: NA; len: 16; j_gene: TRBJ2-7; abundance: few; CDR3nt: TGTGCCAGCAGTCTTCCCCTCAGGGATAGCTCCTACGAGCAGTACTTC; CDR3aa: CASSLPLRDSSYEQYF
v_gene: TRBV12-3/TRBV12-4; d_gene: TRBD1; len: 16; j_gene: TRBJ1-2; abundance: NA; CDR3nt: TGTGCCAGCAGTTTCGCAGGGGGCTCTCACTTCTATGGCTACACCTTC; CDR3aa: CASSFAGGSHFYGYTF
v_gene: TRBV27; d_gene: NA; len: 14; j_gene: TRBJ2-7; abundance: few; CDR3nt: TGTGCCAGCTCATCGTCCGGGACGGGTTACGAGCAGTACTTC; CDR3aa: CASSSSGTGYEQYF
v_gene: TRBV11-2; d_gene: NA; len: 13; j_gene: TRBJ2-7; abundance: few; CDR3nt: TGTGCCAGCAGCTTAGATCGTAGGGGCGAGCAGTACTTC; CDR3aa: CASSLDRRGEQYF
v_gene: TRBV7-2; d_gene: NA; len: 15; j_gene: TRBJ1-2; abundance: many; CDR3nt: TGTGCCAGCAGCTTAGCGGCTGCGGTATCAGTACTCCCCACCTTC; CDR3aa: CASSLAAAVSVLPTF
v_gene: TRBV4-2; d_gene: TRBD1; len: 14; j_gene: TRBJ1-4; abundance: few; CDR3nt: TGTGCCAGCAGAGCGGGACAGGGTAATGAAAAACTGTTTTTT; CDR3aa: CASRAGQGNEKLFF
v_gene: TRBV21-1; d_gene: NA; len: 14; j_gene: TRBJ2-7; abundance: NA; CDR3nt: TGTGCCAGCAGCCCTCGGACAGAAGGCTACGAGCAGTACTTC; CDR3aa: CASSPRTEGYEQYF
v_gene: TRBV20-1; d_gene: NA; len: 13; j_gene: TRBJ2-7; abundance: NA; CDR3nt: TGCAGTGCTAGGCTAGGTGGGTCCCACGAGCAGTACTTC; CDR3aa: CSARLGGSHEQYF
v_gene: TRBV3-1; d_gene: TRBD2; len: 16; j_gene: TRBJ2-3; abundance: few; CDR3nt: TGTGCCAGCAGCCCAAGACTAGCGGGGTTGACAGATACGCAGTATTTT; CDR3aa: CASSPRLAGLTDTQYF
v_gene: TRBV28; d_gene: TRBD2; len: 17; j_gene: TRBJ2-1; abundance: NA; CDR3nt: TGTGCCAGCAGGGGGACTAGCGGGATTCTTAGAGGGAATGAGCAGTTCTTC; CDR3aa: CASRGTSGILRGNEQFF
v_gene: TRBV21-1; d_gene: NA; len: 18; j_gene: TRBJ2-5; abundance: few; CDR3nt: TGTGCCAGCAGCAAAGATGTGAATGGCGACAGGGCCCAAGAGACCCAGTACTTC; CDR3aa: CASSKDVNGDRAQETQYF
v_gene: TRBV19; d_gene: NA; len: 15; j_gene: TRBJ2-7; abundance: NA; CDR3nt: TGTGCCAGTAGTATAGCGGGATTTTACTCCTACGAGCAGTACTTC; CDR3aa: CASSIAGFYSYEQYF
v_gene: TRBV24-1; d_gene: TRBD2; len: 20; j_gene: TRBJ2-1; abundance: NA; CDR3nt: TGTGCCACCAGTGACTCGGGACTAGCGGGAGGGGGAAGCTCCTACAATGAGCAGTTCTTC; CDR3aa: CATSDSGLAGGGSSYNEQFF
v_gene: TRBV20-1; d_gene: NA; len: 13; j_gene: TRBJ2-1; abundance: few; CDR3nt: TGCAGCGAACAGGGTAGCACCTACAATGAGCAGTTCTTC; CDR3aa: CSEQGSTYNEQFF
v_gene: TRBV25-1; d_gene: TRBD1; len: 15; j_gene: TRBJ1-5; abundance: NA; CDR3nt: TGTGCCAGGGTTGACAGGGGGGTTAACAATCAGCCCCAGCATTTT; CDR3aa: CARVDRGVNNQPQHF
v_gene: TRBV9; d_gene: NA; len: 14; j_gene: TRBJ2-3; abundance: NA; CDR3nt: TGTGCCAGCAGCGTAGACGAAAACACAGATACGCAGTATTTT; CDR3aa: CASSVDENTDTQYF
v_gene: TRBV7-2; d_gene: NA; len: 14; j_gene: TRBJ1-2; abundance: few; CDR3nt: TGTGCCAGCAGCTTTGAAATAGCTAACTATGGCTACACCTTC; CDR3aa: CASSFEIANYGYTF
v_gene: TRBV3-1; d_gene: NA; len: 13; j_gene: TRBJ2-5; abundance: few; CDR3nt: TGTGCCAGCAGCACTGGGGTGGAAGAGACCCAGTACTTC; CDR3aa: CASSTGVEETQYF
v_gene: TRBV20-1; d_gene: NA; len: 13; j_gene: TRBJ1-4; abundance: few; CDR3nt: TGCAGTGCTCAGGGGCGGACTAATGAAAAACTGTTTTTT; CDR3aa: CSAQGRTNEKLFF